Sequencing of this T cell receptor (beta chain) was carried out in a study of T cells after posttransplantation cyclophosphamide. General study results and limits: Recipient CMV seropositivity and CMV reactivation strongly tracked TRB clonality. Donor-recipient repertoire similarity was low at 1-2 months, rising over year one.

Libraries were prepared by immunoSEQ multiplex PCR; TCRdb keeps only in-frame clonotypes and omits some of them. The data contain approximately 45,000 clones, about 90% of them singletons. A remark on this clone: What it binds is not known. No DNA is shown, since the ends of the CDR3 on it are uncertain; the CDR3 is the one TCRdb lists.

Germline V gives CDR1 DFQATT, CDR2 SNEGSKA (reference sequence). Including both end residues, the CDR3 is 11 amino acids long. The receptor was isolated from a woman in her fifties or sixties in good health and a related stem cell transplant donor. This chain uses TRBV20-1 with TRBJ1-1. Material: PBMCs. Here the CDR3 reads CSTSGETEAFF.